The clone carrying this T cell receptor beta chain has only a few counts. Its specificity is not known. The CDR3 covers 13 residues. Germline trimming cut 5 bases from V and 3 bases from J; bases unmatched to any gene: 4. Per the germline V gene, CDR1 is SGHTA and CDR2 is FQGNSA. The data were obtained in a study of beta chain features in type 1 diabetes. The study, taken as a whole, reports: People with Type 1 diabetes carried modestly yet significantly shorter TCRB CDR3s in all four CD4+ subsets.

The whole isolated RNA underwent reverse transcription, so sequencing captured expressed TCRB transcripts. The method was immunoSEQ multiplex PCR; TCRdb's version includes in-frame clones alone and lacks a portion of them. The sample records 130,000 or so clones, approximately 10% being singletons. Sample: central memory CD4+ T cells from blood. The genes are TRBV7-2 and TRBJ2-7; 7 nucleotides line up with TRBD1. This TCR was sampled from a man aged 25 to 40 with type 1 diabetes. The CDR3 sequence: CASSRGTDYEQYF. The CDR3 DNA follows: TGTGCCAGCAGCCGAGGGACAGACTACGAGCAGTACTTC.